A single sample gave rise to the 5 T cell receptor beta chains below, sequenced in a study of T-cell reconstitution after alpha-beta-depleted transplantation in children. Preparation of the TCRbeta library was carried out with unique molecular identifiers. Each CDR3 protein gets one entry after TCRdb re-called the PCR reads with MiXCR. The sample lists some 600,000 distinct CDR3 sequences; approximately 17% were seen once. The sample consisted of PBMCs from the stem cell graft donor, taken from the stem cell graft. The receptors derive from a human donor who donated a stem cell graft to a child with acute myeloid leukemia.

The chain combines TRBV12-3 or TRBV12-4 with TRBJ2-5; TRBD2 agrees at 11 bases. Germline trimming cut 3 bases from V and 5 bases from J; bases unmatched to any gene: 8. The CDR3 extends over 16 amino acids. Written as DNA, the CDR3 is TGTGCCAGCAGTTTTCAGACTAGCGGGGTGAGGGAGACCCAGTACTTC. Its protein is CASSFQTSGVRETQYF.

This clonotype was counted only a few times. The rearrangement uses TRBV10-3 and TRBJ2-5; no clear D. Germline V gives CDR1 ENHRY, CDR2 SYGVKD. The CDR3 is 13 residues long. Trimming took off 11 bases at V and 3 bases at J, with 16 bases between the two ends. The CDR3 nucleotides are TGTGCCTCTAGTCCACTCAGCGAAGAGACCCAGTACTTC. It codes for CASSPLSEETQYF.

This clonotype has only a few counts. The chain couples TRBV20-1 to TRBJ2-7; D possibly corresponds to TRBD1 (5 bases). Germline V CDR1 and CDR2: DFQATT, SNEGSKA (reference sequence). The CDR3 runs 12 residues. The V end lost 5 bases, the J end lost 5 bases, and 13 bases lay between the germline ends. CDR3 coding DNA: TGCAGTGCTTTCCAGGGCGGCCACGAGCAGTACTTC. Translation gives CSAFQGGHEQYF.

This clonotype was seen a few times. The V call is TRBV6-1, the J call TRBJ1-6; possible D gene TRBD1, 6 bases. V was shortened by 3 bases and J by 11 bases, with 14 bases between the two germline ends. The germline CDR1 and CDR2 sequences are MNHNS and SASEGT. The CDR3 runs to 14 residues. The CDR3 loop reads CASSDDRRRTPLHF. CDR3 DNA: TGTGCCAGCAGTGATGACAGGAGAAGGACACCCCTCCACTTT.

DNA of the CDR3: TGTGCCAGCAGCCAGACAGCAACCGGGGAGCTGTTTTTT. This codes for CASSQTATGELFF. J is TRBJ2-2 and V is TRBV6-6; D possibly corresponds to TRBD1 (5 bases). V lost 6 bases and J 5 bases, leaving 10 bases between the germline ends. CDR3 size: 13 residues. CDR1 is MNHNY, CDR2 SVGAGI, per germline (reference sequence).